This entry features one TCR beta chain sequence. The junction shows a germline mismatch at one end, possibly a read error. Germline V gene sequence: CDR1 SSHAT, CDR2 FNYEAQ (reference sequence). This CDR3 is built from 17 residues. How the authors handled the data: Reference gene primer amplification in the assay estimated nucleated cell counts. The protocol was immunoSEQ multiplex PCR, while the TCRdb copy is restricted to in-frame clones and leaves out a portion. V and J calls and clone size follow that table, whereas D and trimming were derived from the DNA. The sample carries under 80,000 clones, 80% recorded once. This record comes from a study of blood T cell repertoires in COVID-19. Study information: Samples taken during acute and convalescent COVID-19 were collected in the United States, Italy and Spain.

Sequenced sample: peripheral blood. The chain uses TRBV7-7 and TRBJ2-2; unclear D gene. This TCR was recovered from a human donor in a cohort sampled during active COVID-19. The CDR3 bases are TGTGCTAGCAGCTTTCGCCCCCAGAATGGGCCTTACGGGGAGCTGTTTTTT. It translates to CASSFRPQNGPYGELFF.